The text below deals with one T cell receptor beta chain. Responders (around 200,000, CFSE-labeled) were co-plated with around 200,000 irradiated, violet-dye-labeled stimulators. Researchers sorted proliferating CFSE-low CD3+CD4+ and CD3+CD8+ responders once the reaction had finished. The sample originates from a study of graft-versus-host responses after intestinal transplantation. Overall study: Anti-thymocyte globulin served as induction for all recipients, who then took tacrolimus and steroids for about three years.

CDR1 and CDR2 (germline): MNHEY, SMNVEV (reference sequence). This CDR3 is 13 amino acids long. The J segment lost 3 bases and the V segment lost 2 bases, leaving 1 base of the junction unmatched. Profiling relied on immunoSEQ multiplex PCR, and the TCRdb table lists in-frame clones only, not all of them. This sample has several thousand clones, with roughly 31% found just once. General study results and limits: High graft-versus-host to host-versus-graft T cell clonal ratios marked allografts of patients with graft-donor macrochimerism. Among recipient marrow samples, GvH clones were found; some appeared first in ileum or blood.

This chain connects TRBV27 to TRBJ2-7, with 7 bases fitting TRBD2. The sequence was obtained from a human patient who received an intestinal transplant. This sample comprised alloreactive CD8+ T cells from a mixed lymphocyte reaction culture, obtained before intestinal transplant. Stated subset: CFSE-low proliferating T cells sorted from approximately 6-day pre-transplant mixed lymphocyte reaction (GvH or HvG direction). The CDR3 coding sequence is TGTGCCAGCAGTTTAGGGAGGGGCTACGAGCAGTACTTC. As protein: CASSLGRGYEQYF.